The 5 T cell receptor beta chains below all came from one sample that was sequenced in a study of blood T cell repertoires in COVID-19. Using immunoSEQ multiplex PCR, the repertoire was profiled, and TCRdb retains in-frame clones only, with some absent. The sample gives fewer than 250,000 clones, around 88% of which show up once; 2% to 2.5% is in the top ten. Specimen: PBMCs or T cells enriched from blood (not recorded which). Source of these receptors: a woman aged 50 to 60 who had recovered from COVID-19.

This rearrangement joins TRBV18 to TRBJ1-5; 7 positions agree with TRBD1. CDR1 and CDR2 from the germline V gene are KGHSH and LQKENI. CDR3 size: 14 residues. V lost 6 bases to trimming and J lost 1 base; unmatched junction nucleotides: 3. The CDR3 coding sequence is TGTGCCAGCTCGGTGGGACAGAGCAATCAGCCCCAGCATTTT. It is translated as CASSVGQSNQPQHF. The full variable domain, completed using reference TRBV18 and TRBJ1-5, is NAGVMQNPRHLVRRRGQEARLRCSPMKGHSHVYWYRQLPEEGLKFMVYLQKENIIDESGMPKERFSAEFPKEGPSILRIQQVVRGDSAAYFCASSVGQSNQPQHFGDGTRLSIL.

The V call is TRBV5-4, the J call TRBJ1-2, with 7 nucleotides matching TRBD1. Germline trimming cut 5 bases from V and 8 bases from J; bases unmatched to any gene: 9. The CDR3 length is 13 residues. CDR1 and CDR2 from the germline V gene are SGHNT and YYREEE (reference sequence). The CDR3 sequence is CASRVDREKGYTF. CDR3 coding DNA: TGTGCCAGCAGGGTTGACAGGGAAAAGGGCTACACCTTC.

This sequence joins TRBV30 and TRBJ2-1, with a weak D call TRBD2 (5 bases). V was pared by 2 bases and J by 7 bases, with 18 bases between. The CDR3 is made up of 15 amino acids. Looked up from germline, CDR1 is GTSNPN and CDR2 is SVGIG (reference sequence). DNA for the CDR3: TGTGCCTGGAGTCCCAGCGGCTCTGTGGGGAATGAGCAGTTCTTC. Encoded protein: CAWSPSGSVGNEQFF. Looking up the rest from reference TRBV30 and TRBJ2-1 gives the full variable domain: SQTIHQWPATLVQPVGSPLSLECTVEGTSNPNLYWYRQAAGRGLQLLFYSVGIGQISSEVPQNLSASRPQDRQFILSSKKLLLSDSGFYLCAWSPSGSVGNEQFFGPGTRLTVL.

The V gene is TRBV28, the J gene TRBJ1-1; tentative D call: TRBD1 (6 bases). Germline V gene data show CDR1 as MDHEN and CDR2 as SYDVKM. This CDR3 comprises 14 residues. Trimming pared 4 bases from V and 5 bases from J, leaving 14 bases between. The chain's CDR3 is CASSYGGVRTEAFF. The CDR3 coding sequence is TGTGCCAGCAGTTATGGGGGCGTAAGGACTGAAGCTTTCTTT. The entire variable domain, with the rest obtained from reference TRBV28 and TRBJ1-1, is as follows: DVKVTQSSRYLVKRTGEKVFLECVQDMDHENMFWYRQDPGLGLRLIYFSYDVKMKEKGDIPEGYSVSREKKERFSLILESASTNQTSMYLCASSYGGVRTEAFFGQGTRLTVV.

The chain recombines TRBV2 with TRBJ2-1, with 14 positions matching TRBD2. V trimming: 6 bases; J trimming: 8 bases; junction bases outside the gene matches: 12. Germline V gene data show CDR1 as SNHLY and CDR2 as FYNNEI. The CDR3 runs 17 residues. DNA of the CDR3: TGTGCCAGCAGGGGGACAGGGGGGACTAGCGGGAGCGATGAGCAGTTCTTC. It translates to CASRGTGGTSGSDEQFF.